This TCR beta chain comes out of a study of shared T cell receptors in the human thymus. The germline CDR1 and CDR2 sequences are SGHVS and FQNEAQ. V was trimmed by 5 bases and J by 3 bases, leaving 16 bases between them. This CDR3 region has 15 residues. The table came from immunoSEQ multiplex PCR; TCRdb's copy has only in-frame clones and leaves some out. The data show under 850,000 clones, around nine tenths seen once. In addition, the sample was reused for a study of human thymus T cells.

The chain recombines TRBV7-8 with TRBJ2-5, with D perhaps TRBD1 (6 bases). This clonotype was obtained from a boy younger than two with a congenital heart defect. The specimen sequenced was thymocytes. CDR3 sequence: CASSSWGPREETQYF. The CDR3, as DNA: TGTGCCAGCAGCAGCTGGGGGCCCAGAGAAGAGACCCAGTACTTC. Using reference TRBV7-8 and TRBJ2-5 for the parts outside the CDR3, the full variable domain is GAGVSQSPRYKVAKRGQDVALRCDPISGHVSLFWYQQALGQGPEFLTYFQNEAQLDKSGLPSDRFFAERPEGSVSTLKIQRTQQEDSAVYLCASSSWGPREETQYFGPGTRLLVL.